This TCR beta chain was captured by sequencing in a study of cytomegalovirus exposure and HLA in healthy donors. PCR employed 60 Vbeta and 13 Jbeta primers. Produced via immunoSEQ multiplex PCR; TCRdb's table is partial and in-frame only. This sample has 150,000 or so clones; roughly 79% occur once, and the top ten carry 11% to 15%. As to this clone: Antigen unknown.

Study findings and constraints: Most subjects' HLA-A and HLA-B alleles were reportedly predicted from TCR beta sequences. An analysis that came later showed most CMV-associated TCR beta chains appearing HLA-restricted. Later analysis associated a missense DCLRE1C variant with TCR beta V- and J-gene trimming.

The source is a man in his forties or fifties in good health and CMV-seropositive. Sequences were obtained from PBMCs.

The CDR3 here is CASSQEAMDTGELFF. CDR3 nucleotide sequence: TGCGCCAGCAGCCAAGAAGCGATGGACACCGGGGAGCTGTTTTTT. The rearrangement uses TRBV4-3 and TRBJ2-2; D gene ambiguous. With 0 bases removed from V and 3 bases from J, the gap between germline ends came to 8 bases. This CDR3 has 15 residues. CDR1 is LGHNA, CDR2 YSLEER, per germline.